This is a list of T cell receptor beta chains from one sample in a study of radiotherapy plus CTLA-4 blockade in lung cancer. Some clones are missing from TCRdb's copy, which holds only in-frame ones; the method was immunoSEQ multiplex PCR. The data hold 30,000 to 35,000 clones, with roughly 70% observed a single time. The source material was peripheral blood, sampled from a patient treated with radiotherapy plus ipilimumab. These receptors came from a human donor with non-small cell lung cancer who had stable disease on radiotherapy plus ipilimumab. Both conserved end residues are part of each CDR3. The D gene is left open where the match is weak. The size entry is marked missing in some rows and otherwise reads once, few, many or a size class.

cdr3_nt cdr3_aa j_call v_call clone_size d_call
TGTGCCAGCTTTCCCAGGGGGCAAGGGACCGGGGAGCTGTTTTTT CASFPRGQGTGELFF TRBJ2-2 TRBV28 NA TRBD1
TGCAGCGTGAGGGGAACTTCATCCGCAGATACGCAGTATTTT CSVRGTSSADTQYF TRBJ2-3 TRBV29-1 few NA
TGTGCCAGCAGTGAGCAGGCAGCCGTTAGCTCCTACAATGAGCAGTTCTTC CASSEQAAVSSYNEQFF TRBJ2-1 TRBV6-4 NA NA
TGTGCCAGCAGCTTAGGGCAGAACACCGGGGAGCTGTTTTTT CASSLGQNTGELFF TRBJ2-2 TRBV7-8 NA NA
TGTGCCAGCAGCCCTGGAGGGGGCAGGAGAAACACCATATATTTT CASSPGGGRRNTIYF TRBJ1-3 TRBV7-9 NA TRBD1
TGTGCCAGCAGCTTAGCCCTCCTGGGGGGGAGGGCCGCCTACGAGCAGTACTTC CASSLALLGGRAAYEQYF TRBJ2-7 TRBV7-8 NA TRBD2
TGTGCCAGCAGCTTAGTTCCTAGCGGGAGGGAGGGGGAGCTGTTTTTT CASSLVPSGREGELFF TRBJ2-2 TRBV7-8 NA TRBD2
TGTGCCAGCAGCTTAGGAACGGACACCGGGGAGCTGTTTTTT CASSLGTDTGELFF TRBJ2-2 TRBV7-9 few NA
TGTGCCAGCAGCTTCGGGACTAGCGGAATCAATGAGCAGTTCTTC CASSFGTSGINEQFF TRBJ2-1 TRBV7-2 NA TRBD2
TGTGCCAGCAGCCCTCAAAACGGGGGAAACATTCAGTACTTC CASSPQNGGNIQYF TRBJ2-4 TRBV4-2 NA NA
TGTGCCAGCAGCTCGGGAATCGAGCAGTACTTC CASSSGIEQYF TRBJ2-7 TRBV7-2 NA NA
TGCGCCAGCAGCACCGCGGGGGGCGTCTACGAGCAGTACTTC CASSTAGGVYEQYF TRBJ2-7 TRBV5-1 NA TRBD2
TGTGCCAGCAGCTTGGGCCAGGGGGCACGATCACCCCTCCACTTT CASSLGQGARSPLHF TRBJ1-6 TRBV5-4 NA TRBD1
TGTGCCAGCAGTGAAGCGTTAGGTTCTAGCGGGATAGGTGAGACCCAGTACTTC CASSEALGSSGIGETQYF TRBJ2-5 TRBV6-1 NA TRBD2
TGTGCCAGCAGCTTAGGCAGTTACACAGATACGCAGTATTTT CASSLGSYTDTQYF TRBJ2-3 TRBV11-1 NA NA
TGCGCCAGCAGCTTGGTGTCGGGAGGGCAAGATACGCAGTATTTT CASSLVSGGQDTQYF TRBJ2-3 TRBV5-1 NA TRBD2
TGTGCCAGCAGTCGTCAACAGGGGGCCTCTGGAAACACCATATATTTT CASSRQQGASGNTIYF TRBJ1-3 TRBV7-2 NA TRBD1
TGTGCCAGCAGCATCAGGGGTTCTAACGAGCAGTACTTC CASSIRGSNEQYF TRBJ2-7 TRBV2 once NA
TGTGCTTCAAAGGGCCCTTACAATGAGCAGTTCTTC CASKGPYNEQFF TRBJ2-1 TRBV10-3 NA NA
TGTGCCAGCAGCTCAATGGGGCGCGGGAACATTCAGTACTTC CASSSMGRGNIQYF TRBJ2-4 TRBV7-9 NA NA
TGTGCCAGCAGCCAGAACCGAAATGAGCAGTTCTTC CASSQNRNEQFF TRBJ2-1 TRBV4-2 NA NA
TGTGCAAGTCGCACCACCCACGCGATTACCTACGAGCAGTACTTC CASRTTHAITYEQYF TRBJ2-7 TRBV12-2 NA NA
TGTGCCAGCAGCGCCCAGGGACTAGCGGGACATGAGCAGTTCTTC CASSAQGLAGHEQFF TRBJ2-1 TRBV11-2 NA TRBD2
TGTGCCAGCAGCGTAGTGGCATCCTATGGCTACACCTTC CASSVVASYGYTF TRBJ1-2 TRBV9 NA NA
TGTGCCAGCAGTGCGCCCCGGGACAGAGGAACCTACGAGCAGTACTTC CASSAPRDRGTYEQYF TRBJ2-7 TRBV28 NA TRBD1
TGTGCCAGCAGCCACGAACTAGCGGGACAAGAGACCCAGTACTTC CASSHELAGQETQYF TRBJ2-5 TRBV5-5 NA TRBD2
TGTGCCAGCAGTTACTCGAGGTTTGTCGGCCGAAACACCATATATTTT CASSYSRFVGRNTIYF TRBJ1-3 TRBV6-5 few NA
TGTGCCAGCAGACCGCTACAGACAACTAATGAAAAACTGTTTTTT CASRPLQTTNEKLFF TRBJ1-4 TRBV28 NA NA